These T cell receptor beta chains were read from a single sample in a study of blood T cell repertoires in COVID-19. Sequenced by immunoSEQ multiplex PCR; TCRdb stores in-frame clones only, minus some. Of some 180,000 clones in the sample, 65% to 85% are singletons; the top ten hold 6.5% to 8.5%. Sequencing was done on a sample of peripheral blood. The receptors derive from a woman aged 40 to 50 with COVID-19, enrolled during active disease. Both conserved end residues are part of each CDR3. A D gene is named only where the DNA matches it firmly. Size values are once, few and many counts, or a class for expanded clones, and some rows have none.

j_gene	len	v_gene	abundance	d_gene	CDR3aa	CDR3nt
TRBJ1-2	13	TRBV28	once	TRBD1	CASRPGTGYGYTF	TGTGCCAGCAGGCCCGGGACAGGGTATGGCTACACCTTC
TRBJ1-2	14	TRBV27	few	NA	CASSPIGRDYGYTF	TGTGCCAGCAGTCCAATCGGCAGGGACTATGGCTACACCTTC
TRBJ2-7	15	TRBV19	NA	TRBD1	CASSIKGTGSYEQYF	TGTGCCAGTAGTATCAAGGGGACAGGATCCTACGAGCAGTACTTC
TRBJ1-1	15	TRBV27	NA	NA	CASSLRSVMNTEAFF	TGTGCCAGCAGTCTCCGCAGTGTTATGAACACTGAAGCTTTCTTT
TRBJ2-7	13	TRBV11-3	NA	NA	CASSLERTNEQYF	TGTGCCAGCAGCTTAGAAAGGACTAATGAGCAGTACTTC
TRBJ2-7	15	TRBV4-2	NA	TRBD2	CASSPGLAGSGKQYF	TGTGCCAGCAGCCCGGGACTAGCGGGAAGTGGCAAGCAGTACTTC
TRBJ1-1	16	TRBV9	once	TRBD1	CASSVGDRARVTEAFF	TGTGCCAGCAGCGTAGGGGACAGGGCCAGGGTTACTGAAGCTTTCTTT
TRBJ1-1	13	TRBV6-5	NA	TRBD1	CASTEQGHTQAFF	TGTGCCAGCACCGAACAGGGGCACACCCAAGCTTTCTTT
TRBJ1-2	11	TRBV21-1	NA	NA	CASSTTRGYTF	TGTGCCAGCAGCACAACTCGGGGCTACACCTTC
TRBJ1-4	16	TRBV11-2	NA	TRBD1	CASSRTGGQGGGKLFF	TGTGCCAGCAGCCGAACGGGTGGACAGGGTGGCGGAAAACTGTTTTTT